The 15 T cell receptor beta chains given below trace back to one sample, sequenced in a study of shared clonotypes between healthy human individuals. Assay used: immunoSEQ multiplex PCR; TCRdb lists only in-frame clones, some missing. The profile shows millions of clones, about 94% of them singletons. CD8 cells classed as naive were CD45RO-negative and positively selected for CCR7, excluding terminally differentiated effector memory CD45RA+ cells. The sequenced sample was naive CD8+ T cells sorted from blood. The origin of the receptors is a man younger than 35 in good health.

This rearrangement joins TRBV6-1 to TRBJ1-2, with 7 bases that match TRBD1. The V gene end was trimmed by 10 bases and the J gene end by 4 bases; junction bases not matched to a gene: 3. Germline CDR1 is MNHNS and CDR2 is SASEGT. The CDR3 totals 11 residues. The CDR3 here is CATDRVYGYTF. CDR3 sequence (DNA): TGTGCCACCGACAGGGTCTATGGCTACACCTTC.

The rearrangement links TRBV12-5 to TRBJ2-1; the match to TRBD1 covers 10 bases. Per the germline V gene, CDR1 is LGHNT and CDR2 is FRNRAP. This CDR3 is 12 amino acids long. V lost 6 bases and J lost 15; bases outside the gene matches: 8. CDR3 loop: CASGPGTGARFF. The CDR3 region has the DNA TGTGCTAGTGGCCCCGGGACAGGGGCCAGGTTCTTC. Variable domain in full (rest from reference TRBV12-5 and TRBJ2-1): DARVTQTPRHKVTEMGQEVTMRCQPILGHNTVFWYRQTMMQGLELLAYFRNRAPLDDSGMPKDRFSAEMPDATLATLKIQPSEPRDSAVYFCASGPGTGARFFGPGTRLTVL.

This rearrangement joins TRBV13 to TRBJ1-1, with D maybe TRBD1 (5 bases). Germline V CDR1 and CDR2: PRHDT, FYEKMQ (reference sequence). This CDR3 is 15 amino acids long. Trimming cost V 4 bases and J 6 bases, with 18 bases left between them. This chain's CDR3 is CASSSPGTRESEAFF. The CDR3 DNA follows: TGTGCCAGCAGCTCCCCCGGGACGCGGGAGTCTGAAGCTTTCTTT.

The chain links TRBV9 to TRBJ2-7; 10 bases fit TRBD2. The CDR3 has 14 amino acids. Germline values: CDR1 SGDLS, CDR2 YYNGEE. V shed 4 bases and J 6 bases; nucleotides not matched to a gene: 7. The CDR3 coding sequence is TGTGCCAGCAGCACGAGCGGGGGGGCCAGCGAGCAGTACTTC. It encodes CASSTSGGASEQYF.

The chain is built from TRBV5-5 and TRBJ1-1; D gene uncertain. CDR1 is SGHKS, CDR2 YYEKEE, per germline (reference sequence). V was clipped by 0 bases and J by 1 base, with 4 bases between them. The length of the CDR3 is 13 residues. The CDR3 bases are TGTGCCAGCAGCTTGGACACGAACACTGAAGCTTTCTTT. This sequence encodes CASSLDTNTEAFF. Filled out from reference TRBV5-5 and TRBJ1-1, the complete variable domain reads DAGVTQSPTHLIKTRGQQVTLRCSPISGHKSVSWYQQVLGQGPQFIFQYYEKEERGRGNFPDRFSARQFPNYSSELNVNALLLGDSALYLCASSLDTNTEAFFGQGTRLTVV.

Concerning this clone itself: Other DNA sequences in this sample translate to the same CDR3. J is TRBJ1-5 and V is TRBV5-8; no clear D gene. CDR3 size: 12 residues. Trimming took 1 base from V and 4 from J, leaving 3 bases between them. CDR1 SGHTS and CDR2 YDEGEE come from the germline V gene. CDR3 DNA: TGTGCCAGCAGCTTGAGTAATCAGCCCCAGCATTTT. As protein: CASSLSNQPQHF. Variable domain in full (rest from reference TRBV5-8 and TRBJ1-5): EAGVTQSPTHLIKTRGQQATLRCSPISGHTSVYWYQQALGLGLQFLLWYDEGEERNRGNFPPRFSGRQFPNYSSELNVNALELEDSALYLCASSLSNQPQHFGDGTRLSIL.

V is TRBV7-2 and J is TRBJ2-3, with D hard to call. Trimming pared 4 bases from V and 4 bases from J, leaving 6 bases between. The CDR3 spans 12 residues. The germline gives CDR1 SGHTA, CDR2 FQGNSA. CDR3: CASSSLSDTQYF. CDR3 nucleotides: TGTGCCAGCAGCTCCCTGTCAGATACGCAGTATTTT.

This chain uses TRBV7-9 with TRBJ2-1; D is unclear. Germline values: CDR1 SEHNR, CDR2 FQNEAQ (reference sequence). The V end lost 5 bases, the J end lost 10 bases, and 12 bases lay between the germline ends. The CDR3 runs 12 residues. The CDR3 loop is CASSPEIEEQFF. The CDR3 nucleotides read TGTGCCAGCAGCCCCGAAATAGAGGAGCAGTTCTTC.

The rearrangement joins TRBV6-5 to TRBJ1-1; unclear D gene. There are 14 residues in the CDR3. V was cut by 5 bases and J by 3 bases, with 13 bases left in between. CDR1 and CDR2 from the germline V gene are MNHEY and SVGAGI. CDR3 DNA: TGTGCCAGCAGTCCGGGATTGGCCGACACTGAAGCTTTCTTT. Protein product: CASSPGLADTEAFF.

With respect to this clone: The same CDR3 is also encoded by other DNA sequences in this sample. This chain uses TRBV6-5 with TRBJ1-5; no clear D gene. Trimming stripped 4 bases from V and 0 bases from J, with 4 bases between. CDR1 is MNHEY, CDR2 SVGAGI, per germline. This CDR3 is built from 13 residues. The CDR3 bases are TGTGCCAGCAGTTCGGATAGCAATCAGCCCCAGCATTTT. Translated: CASSSDSNQPQHF.

This chain uses TRBV25-1 with TRBJ2-2, with TRBD1 identical over 8 bases. Germline loops: CDR1 MGHDK, CDR2 SYGVNS. V gave up 2 bases and J gave up 4 bases; unmatched junction bases: 0. The length of the CDR3 is 14 residues. The CDR3 sequence is CASSEQGATGELFF. CDR3 nucleotide sequence: TGTGCCAGCAGTGAACAGGGGGCCACCGGGGAGCTGTTTTTT.

Note on this clone: The same CDR3 is also encoded by other DNA sequences in this sample. The rearrangement uses TRBV7-9 and TRBJ2-1; D not resolved. CDR1 and CDR2 (germline): SEHNR, FQNEAQ (reference sequence). Trimming removed 0 bases from V and 4 bases from J, with 4 bases in between. CDR3 length: 13 amino acids. The CDR3 coding sequence is TGTGCCAGCAGCTTAGCGCCGTACAATGAGCAGTTCTTC. Its translation is CASSLAPYNEQFF.

V gene TRBV10-3 combines with J gene TRBJ2-5; possible D gene TRBD2, 5 bases. The J call is doubtful: the DNA matches TRBJ2-7 better. The CDR3 covers 14 residues. The germline V gene encodes CDR1 ENHRY and CDR2 SYGVKD. CDR3 nucleotides: TGTGCCATCAGTGGCGGGTCTAGCTCCTACGAGCAGTACTTC. It translates to CAISGGSSSYEQYF.

This chain joins TRBV5-1 and TRBJ1-3; 9 nucleotides line up with TRBD1. Germline V gives CDR1 SGHRS, CDR2 YFSETQ. After removal of 10 bases from V and 0 bases from J, the junction contained 14 bases not matched to a gene. The CDR3 is 17 residues long. Here the CDR3 DNA reads TGCGCCGAGCCTGGGACAGGGATAACTCTCTCTGGAAACACCATATATTTT. Protein sequence: CAEPGTGITLSGNTIYF.

As DNA, the CDR3 is TGTGCCAGCAGCTGGGACAGTTTTAATGAAAAACTGTTTTTT. This sequence encodes CASSWDSFNEKLFF. This chain joins TRBV11-2 and TRBJ1-4; 7 positions match TRBD1. CDR3 length: 14 amino acids. Losses at the gene ends were 4 bases for V and 4 bases for J; bases not matched to a gene: 3. Germline V CDR1 and CDR2: SGHAT, FQNNGV.